Presented here are 2 T cell receptor beta chains from one specimen sequenced in a study of blood T cell repertoires in COVID-19. Only in-frame clones appear in the TCRdb table, and some are missing; sequencing was by immunoSEQ multiplex PCR. The sample carries under 200,000 clones, over 80% recorded once. Sequenced input: peripheral blood. These receptors were taken from a woman in her fifties or sixties with COVID-19, enrolled during active disease.

The genes are TRBV10-3 and TRBJ1-2, with TRBD1 matching over 10 bases. The CDR3 has 17 amino acids. Per germline, CDR1 ENHRY and CDR2 SYGVKD. With V trimmed by 0 bases and J by 8 bases, 12 bases remained unmatched. The CDR3 reads CAISESFSDRGLVGYTF. CDR3 bases: TGTGCCATCAGTGAGTCTTTCTCAGACAGGGGGCTAGTGGGCTACACCTTC.

The rearrangement links TRBV7-3 to TRBJ2-1, with 7 bases matching TRBD2. The CDR3 spans 15 residues. J lost 9 bases, V lost 6 bases, and 14 bases had no gene match. CDR1 is SGHTA and CDR2 is FQGTGA in the germline V gene. Here the CDR3 reads CASSTEGRAWSEQFF. Written as DNA, the CDR3 is TGTGCCAGCAGTACGGAGGGGAGGGCCTGGAGTGAGCAGTTCTTC.